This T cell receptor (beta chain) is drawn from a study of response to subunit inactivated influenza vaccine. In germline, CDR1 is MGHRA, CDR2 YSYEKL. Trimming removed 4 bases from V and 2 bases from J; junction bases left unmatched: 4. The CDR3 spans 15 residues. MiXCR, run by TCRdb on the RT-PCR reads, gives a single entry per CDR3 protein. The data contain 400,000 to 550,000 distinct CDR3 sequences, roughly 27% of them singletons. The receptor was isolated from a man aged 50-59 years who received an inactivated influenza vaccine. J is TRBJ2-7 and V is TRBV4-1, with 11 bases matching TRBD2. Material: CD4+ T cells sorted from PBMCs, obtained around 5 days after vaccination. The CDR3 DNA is TGCGCCAGCAGCCCTAGCGGGGGGCGCGCCTACGAGCAGTACTTC. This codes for CASSPSGGRAYEQYF.